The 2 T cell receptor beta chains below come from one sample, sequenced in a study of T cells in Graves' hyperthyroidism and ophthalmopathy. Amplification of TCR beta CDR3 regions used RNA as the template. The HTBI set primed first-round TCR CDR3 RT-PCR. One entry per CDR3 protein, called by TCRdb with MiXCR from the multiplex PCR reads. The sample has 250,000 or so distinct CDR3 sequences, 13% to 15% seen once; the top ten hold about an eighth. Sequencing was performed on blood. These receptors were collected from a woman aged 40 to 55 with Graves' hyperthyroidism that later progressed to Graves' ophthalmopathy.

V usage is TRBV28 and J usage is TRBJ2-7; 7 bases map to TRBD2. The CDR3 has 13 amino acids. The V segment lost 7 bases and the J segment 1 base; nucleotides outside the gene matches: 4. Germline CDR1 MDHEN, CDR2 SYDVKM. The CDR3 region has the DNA TGTGCCAGCACCGCAGCGGGGTCCTACGAGCAGTACTTC. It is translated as CASTAAGSYEQYF.

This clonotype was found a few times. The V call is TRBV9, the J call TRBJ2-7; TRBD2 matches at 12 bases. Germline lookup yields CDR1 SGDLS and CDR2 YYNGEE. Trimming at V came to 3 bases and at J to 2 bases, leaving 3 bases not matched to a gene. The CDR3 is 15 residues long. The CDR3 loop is CASSATSGRTYEQYF. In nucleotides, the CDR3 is TGTGCCAGCAGCGCTACTAGCGGGAGGACCTACGAGCAGTACTTC.